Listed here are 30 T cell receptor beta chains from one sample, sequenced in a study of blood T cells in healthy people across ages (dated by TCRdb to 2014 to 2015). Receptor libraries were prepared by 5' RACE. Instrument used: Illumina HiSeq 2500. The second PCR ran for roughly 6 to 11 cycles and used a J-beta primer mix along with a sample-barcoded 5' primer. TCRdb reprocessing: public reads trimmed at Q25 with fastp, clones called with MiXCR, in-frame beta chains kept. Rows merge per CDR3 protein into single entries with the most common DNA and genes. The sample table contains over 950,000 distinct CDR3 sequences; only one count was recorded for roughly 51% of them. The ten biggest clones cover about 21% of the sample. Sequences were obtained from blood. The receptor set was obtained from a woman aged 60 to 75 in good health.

The CDR3 region is CASSPLGGRATDTQYF. DNA for the CDR3: TGTGCCAGCAGTCCCCTTGGAGGGAGAGCCACAGATACGCAGTATTTT. V is TRBV25-1 and J is TRBJ2-3; D possibly corresponds to TRBD2 (6 bases). V gave up 5 bases and J gave up 2 bases, with 17 bases separating them. CDR1 is MGHDK, CDR2 SYGVNS, per germline. This CDR3 region has 16 residues.

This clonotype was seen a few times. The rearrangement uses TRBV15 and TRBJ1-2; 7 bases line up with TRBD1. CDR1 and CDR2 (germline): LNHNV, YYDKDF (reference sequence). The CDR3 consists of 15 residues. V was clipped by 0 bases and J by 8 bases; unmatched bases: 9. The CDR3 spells CATSRDRIGGIGYTF. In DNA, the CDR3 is TGTGCCACCAGCAGAGATCGTATAGGGGGCATAGGCTACACCTTC.

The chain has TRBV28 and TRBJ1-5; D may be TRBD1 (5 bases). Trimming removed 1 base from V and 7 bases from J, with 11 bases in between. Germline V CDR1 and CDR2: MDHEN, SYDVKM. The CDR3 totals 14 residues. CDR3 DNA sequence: TGTGCCAGCAGTTTATTACAGGTTACGCAGCCCCAGCATTTT. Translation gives CASSLLQVTQPQHF.

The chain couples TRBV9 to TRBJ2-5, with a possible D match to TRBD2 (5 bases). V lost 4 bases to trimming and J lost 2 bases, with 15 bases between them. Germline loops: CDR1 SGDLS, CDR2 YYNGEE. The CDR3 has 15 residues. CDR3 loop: CASSRELGPQETQYF. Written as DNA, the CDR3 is TGTGCCAGCAGCAGGGAACTAGGACCACAAGAGACCCAGTACTTC.

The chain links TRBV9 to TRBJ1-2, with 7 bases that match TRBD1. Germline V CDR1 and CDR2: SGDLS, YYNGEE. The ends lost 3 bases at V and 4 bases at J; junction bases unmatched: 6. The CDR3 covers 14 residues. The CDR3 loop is CASSGTGEGYGYTF. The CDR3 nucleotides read TGTGCCAGCAGCGGAACAGGGGAAGGCTATGGCTACACCTTC.

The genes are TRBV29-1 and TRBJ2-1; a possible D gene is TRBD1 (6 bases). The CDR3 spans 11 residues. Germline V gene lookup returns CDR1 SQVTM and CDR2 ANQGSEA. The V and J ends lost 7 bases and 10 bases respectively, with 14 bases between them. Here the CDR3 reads CSAISQGEQFF. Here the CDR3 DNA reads TGCAGCGCCATATCCCAGGGGGAGCAGTTCTTC.

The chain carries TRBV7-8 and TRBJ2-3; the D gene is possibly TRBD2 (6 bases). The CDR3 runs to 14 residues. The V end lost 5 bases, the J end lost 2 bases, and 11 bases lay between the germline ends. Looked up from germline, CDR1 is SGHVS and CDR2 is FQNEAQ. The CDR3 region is CASSPSGLTDTQYF. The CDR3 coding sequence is TGTGCCAGCAGCCCCAGCGGGCTCACAGATACGCAGTATTTT.

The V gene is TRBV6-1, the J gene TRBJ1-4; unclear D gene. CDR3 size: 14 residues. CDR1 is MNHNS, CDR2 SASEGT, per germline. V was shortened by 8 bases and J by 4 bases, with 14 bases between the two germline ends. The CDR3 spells CASRLDGSNEKLFF. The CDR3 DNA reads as TGTGCCAGCCGCTTAGACGGGAGTAATGAAAAACTGTTTTTT.

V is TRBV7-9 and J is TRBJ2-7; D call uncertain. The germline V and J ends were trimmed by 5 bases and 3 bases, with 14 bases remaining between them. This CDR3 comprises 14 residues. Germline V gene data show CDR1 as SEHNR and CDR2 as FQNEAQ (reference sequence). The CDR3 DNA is TGTGCCAGCAGCACCGGCGTCAGTGGCTACGAGCAGTACTTC. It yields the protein CASSTGVSGYEQYF. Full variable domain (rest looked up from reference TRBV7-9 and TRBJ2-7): DTGVSQNPRHKITKRGQNVTFRCDPISEHNRLYWYRQTLGQGPEFLTYFQNEAQLEKSRLLSDRFSAERPKGSFSTLEIQRTEQGDSAMYLCASSTGVSGYEQYFGPGTRLTVT.

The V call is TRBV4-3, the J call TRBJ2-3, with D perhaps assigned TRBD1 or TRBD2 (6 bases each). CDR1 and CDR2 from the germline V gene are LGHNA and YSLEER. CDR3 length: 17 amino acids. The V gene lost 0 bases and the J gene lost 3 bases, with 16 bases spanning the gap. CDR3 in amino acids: CASSQETGALRTDTQYF. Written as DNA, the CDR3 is TGCGCCAGCAGCCAAGAGACGGGGGCGCTTAGGACAGATACGCAGTATTTT.

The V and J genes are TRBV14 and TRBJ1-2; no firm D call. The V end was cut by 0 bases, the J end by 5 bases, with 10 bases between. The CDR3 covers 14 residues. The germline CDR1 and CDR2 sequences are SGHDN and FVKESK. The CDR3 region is CASSQDLTRYGYTF. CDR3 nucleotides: TGTGCCAGCAGCCAAGATTTGACCCGGTATGGCTACACCTTC.

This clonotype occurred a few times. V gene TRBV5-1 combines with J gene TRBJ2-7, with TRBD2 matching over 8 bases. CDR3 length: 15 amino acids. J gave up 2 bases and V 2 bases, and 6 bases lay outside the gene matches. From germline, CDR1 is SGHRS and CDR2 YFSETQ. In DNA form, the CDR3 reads TGCGCCAGCAGCTTAAGCGGGAGTTTAACCTACGAGCAGTACTTC. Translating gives CASSLSGSLTYEQYF.

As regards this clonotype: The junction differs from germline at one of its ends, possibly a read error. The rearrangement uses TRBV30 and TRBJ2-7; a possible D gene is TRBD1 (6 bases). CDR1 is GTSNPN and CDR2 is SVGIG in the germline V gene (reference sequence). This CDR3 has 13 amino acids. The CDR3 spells CAWISGTSYDQYF. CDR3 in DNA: TGTGCCTGGATCTCCGGGACATCGTACGACCAGTACTTC.

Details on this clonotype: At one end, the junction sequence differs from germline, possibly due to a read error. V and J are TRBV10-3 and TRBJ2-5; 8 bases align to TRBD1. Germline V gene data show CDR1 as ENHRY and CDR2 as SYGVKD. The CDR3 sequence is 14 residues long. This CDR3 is CAVSDLDREETQYF. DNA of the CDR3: TGTGCCGTCAGTGATTTGGACAGGGAAGAGACCCAGTACTTC.

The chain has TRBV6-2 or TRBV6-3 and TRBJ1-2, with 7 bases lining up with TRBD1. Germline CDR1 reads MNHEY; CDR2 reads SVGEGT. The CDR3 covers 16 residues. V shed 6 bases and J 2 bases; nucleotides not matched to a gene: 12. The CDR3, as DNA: TGTGCCAGCAGCACATGGGGACAGCCCGAAAACTATGGCTACACCTTC. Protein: CASSTWGQPENYGYTF.

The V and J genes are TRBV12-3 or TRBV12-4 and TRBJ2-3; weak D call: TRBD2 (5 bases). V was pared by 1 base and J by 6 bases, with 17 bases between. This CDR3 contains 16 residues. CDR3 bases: TGTGCCAGCAGTTTAGGCCTAGCCGGATTAATGGATACGCAGTATTTT. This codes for CASSLGLAGLMDTQYF.

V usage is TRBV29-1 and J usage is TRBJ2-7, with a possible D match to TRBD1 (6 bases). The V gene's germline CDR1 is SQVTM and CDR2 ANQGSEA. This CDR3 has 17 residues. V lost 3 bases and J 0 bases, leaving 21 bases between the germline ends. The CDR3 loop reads CSVDVKWGRGSSYEQYF. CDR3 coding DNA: TGCAGCGTTGATGTAAAGTGGGGCAGGGGAAGCTCCTACGAGCAGTACTTC.

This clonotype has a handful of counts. Written as DNA, the CDR3 is TGCGCCAGCAGCCAAGATACTTTTACCTACGAGCAGTACTTC. This encodes CASSQDTFTYEQYF. The chain recombines TRBV4-1 with TRBJ2-7; D remains unclear. The germline V gene has CDR1 MGHRA and CDR2 YSYEKL. V lost 0 bases, J lost 2 bases, and 8 bases lay in between. The CDR3 contains 14 residues.

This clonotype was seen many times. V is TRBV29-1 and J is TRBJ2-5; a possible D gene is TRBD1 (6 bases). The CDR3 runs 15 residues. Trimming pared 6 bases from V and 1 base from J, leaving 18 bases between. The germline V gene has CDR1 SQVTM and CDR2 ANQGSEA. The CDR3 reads CSVAGTTSIQETQYF. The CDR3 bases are TGCAGCGTAGCCGGGACAACCTCAATCCAAGAGACCCAGTACTTC.

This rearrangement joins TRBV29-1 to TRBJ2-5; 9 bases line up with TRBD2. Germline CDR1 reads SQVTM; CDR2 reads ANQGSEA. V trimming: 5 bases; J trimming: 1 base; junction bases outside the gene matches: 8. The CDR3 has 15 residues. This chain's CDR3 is CSVPSSGGLQETQYF. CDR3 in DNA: TGCAGCGTTCCAAGTAGCGGGGGACTCCAAGAGACCCAGTACTTC.

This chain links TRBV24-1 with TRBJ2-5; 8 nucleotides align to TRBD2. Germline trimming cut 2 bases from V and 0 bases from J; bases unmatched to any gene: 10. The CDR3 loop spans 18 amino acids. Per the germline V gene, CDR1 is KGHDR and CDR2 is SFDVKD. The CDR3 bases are TGTGCCACCAGTGATTCAAGTGGACGGGAGGGGTACCAAGAGACCCAGTACTTC. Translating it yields CATSDSSGREGYQETQYF.

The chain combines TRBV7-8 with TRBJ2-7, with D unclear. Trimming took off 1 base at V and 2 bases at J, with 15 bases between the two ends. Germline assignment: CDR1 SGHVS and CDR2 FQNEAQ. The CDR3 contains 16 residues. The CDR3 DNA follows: TGTGCCAGCAGCTTAGGACGGATTAGTGGCCCCTACGAGCAGTACTTC. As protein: CASSLGRISGPYEQYF.

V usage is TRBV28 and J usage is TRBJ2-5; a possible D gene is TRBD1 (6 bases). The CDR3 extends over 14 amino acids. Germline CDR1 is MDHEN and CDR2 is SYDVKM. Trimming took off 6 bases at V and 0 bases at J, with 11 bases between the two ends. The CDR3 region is CASRETGYQETQYF. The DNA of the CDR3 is TGTGCCAGCAGAGAAACAGGGTACCAAGAGACCCAGTACTTC.

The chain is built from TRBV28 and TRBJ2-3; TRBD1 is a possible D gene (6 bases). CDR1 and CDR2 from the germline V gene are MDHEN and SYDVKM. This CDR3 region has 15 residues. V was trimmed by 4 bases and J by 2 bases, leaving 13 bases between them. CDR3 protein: CASSSSGESTDTQYF. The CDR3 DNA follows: TGTGCCAGCAGTTCCTCAGGGGAATCCACAGATACGCAGTATTTT.

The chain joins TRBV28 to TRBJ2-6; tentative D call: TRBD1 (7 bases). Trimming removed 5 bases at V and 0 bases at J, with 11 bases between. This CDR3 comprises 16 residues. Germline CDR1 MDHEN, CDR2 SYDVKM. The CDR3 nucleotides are TGTGCCAGCAGTCATCAGGGGGGCTCTGGGGCCAACGTCCTGACTTTC. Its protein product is CASSHQGGSGANVLTF.

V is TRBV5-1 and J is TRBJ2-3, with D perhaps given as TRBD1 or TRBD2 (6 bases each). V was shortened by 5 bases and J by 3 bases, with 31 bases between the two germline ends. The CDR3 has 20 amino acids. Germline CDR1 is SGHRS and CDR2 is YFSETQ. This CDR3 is CASSPSPGGWGSGTTDTQYF. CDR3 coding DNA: TGCGCCAGCAGTCCGTCCCCCGGGGGCTGGGGATCAGGCACGACAGATACGCAGTATTTT.

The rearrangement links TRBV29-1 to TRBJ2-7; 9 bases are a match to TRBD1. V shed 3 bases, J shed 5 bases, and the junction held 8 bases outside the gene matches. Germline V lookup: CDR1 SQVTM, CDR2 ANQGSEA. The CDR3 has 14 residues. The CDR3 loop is CSVDSSGQGNEQYF. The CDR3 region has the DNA TGCAGCGTTGATTCCTCCGGACAGGGGAACGAGCAGTACTTC.

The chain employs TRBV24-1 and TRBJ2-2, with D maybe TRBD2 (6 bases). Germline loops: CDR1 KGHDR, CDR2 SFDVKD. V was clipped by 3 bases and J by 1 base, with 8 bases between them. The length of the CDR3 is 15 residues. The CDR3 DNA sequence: TGTGCCACCAGTGATGGAGGGATGAACACCGGGGAGCTGTTTTTT. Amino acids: CATSDGGMNTGELFF.

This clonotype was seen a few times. The CDR3 region has the DNA TGCAGCGTTGAGGGTCTGACACTCGGCACAGATACGCAGTATTTT. It translates to CSVEGLTLGTDTQYF. This rearrangement joins TRBV29-1 to TRBJ2-3; D is ambiguous. CDR3 length: 15 amino acids. Germline CDR1 reads SQVTM; CDR2 reads ANQGSEA. Trimming removed 3 bases from V and 1 base from J, with 14 bases in between.

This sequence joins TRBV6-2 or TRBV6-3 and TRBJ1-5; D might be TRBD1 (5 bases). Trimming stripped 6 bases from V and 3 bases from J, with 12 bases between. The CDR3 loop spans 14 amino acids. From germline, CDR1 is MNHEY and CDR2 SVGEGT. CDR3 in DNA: TGTGCCAGCAGAGGGGACTCTACCAATCAGCCCCAGCATTTT. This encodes CASRGDSTNQPQHF.